This T cell receptor beta chain was recorded in a study of T cells in Graves' hyperthyroidism and ophthalmopathy. The study excluded patients with uncontrolled infection, other autoimmune disease, pregnancy or lactation. Study-level points and caveats: Before onset, ophthalmopathy was predicted by the model a median approximately 6.5 months earlier.

The CDR3 has 17 amino acids. CDR1 is SGHRS and CDR2 is YFSETQ in the germline V gene. V was shortened by 4 bases and J by 1 base, with 18 bases between the two germline ends. Worth noting for this clonotype: Its antigen is not known.

The source material, RNA transcripts, was used to amplify TCR beta CDR3 regions. Carried out on the TCR CDR3, a first-round RT-PCR used the HTBI primer set. One entry per CDR3 protein results from TCRdb running MiXCR on the multiplex PCR reads. The table has more than 500,000 distinct CDR3 sequences, just over 45% seen once. The chain uses TRBV5-1 and TRBJ1-5; weak D call: TRBD1 (5 bases). The TCR originated in an adult woman with Graves' disease, either hyperthyroidism or ophthalmopathy (not recorded which). Sample: peripheral blood or thyroid tissue (not recorded which). In nucleotides, the CDR3 is TGCGCCAGCAGCCAAGATGGTCCCGGGGGGAGCAATCAGCCCCAGCATTTT. Translation: CASSQDGPGGSNQPQHF.